Shown below are 31 T cell receptor beta chains from a single sample sequenced in a study of blood T cell repertoires in COVID-19. Sequencing was performed with immunoSEQ multiplex PCR; in TCRdb, only in-frame clones are kept and a portion is missing. The profile covers around 93,000 clones, with 81% appearing a single time and roughly 4.1% taken by the ten largest. The sequenced sample was peripheral blood. Receptors were obtained from a man aged 60 to 75 with acute or convalescent COVID-19.

The chain recombines TRBV15 with TRBJ1-2, with D possibly being TRBD1 (6 bases). Trimming removed 0 bases at V and 8 bases at J, with 22 bases between. This CDR3 has 17 residues. The germline V gene has CDR1 LNHNV and CDR2 YYDKDF (reference sequence). The CDR3 DNA reads as TGTGCCACCAGCAGAGATCGCCCCGCGGGGGGCCTGGGCGGCTACACCTTC. Protein product: CATSRDRPAGGLGGYTF.

This chain joins TRBV11-3 and TRBJ2-1; TRBD2 agrees at 10 bases. With V trimmed by 1 base and J by 0 bases, 0 bases remained unmatched. In germline, CDR1 is SGHNT, CDR2 YENEEA. This CDR3 is 16 amino acids long. This CDR3 is CASSLGTSGSYNEQFF. The CDR3 nucleotides read TGTGCCAGCAGCTTAGGGACTAGCGGCTCCTACAATGAGCAGTTCTTC.

The chain links TRBV4-1 to TRBJ2-2, with TRBD2 identical over 12 bases. The trim removed 3 bases at V and 1 base at J, leaving 0 bases unmatched. The germline V gene has CDR1 MGHRA and CDR2 YSYEKL. The CDR3 is 16 amino acids. Written as DNA, the CDR3 is TGCGCCAGCAGCCAGGGACTAGCGGGGAACACCGGGGAGCTGTTTTTT. Translating it yields CASSQGLAGNTGELFF.

This sequence joins TRBV2 and TRBJ2-7, with 7 bases that match TRBD1. Unmatched junction bases numbered 7, after V lost 4 bases and J lost 4 bases. Germline values: CDR1 SNHLY, CDR2 FYNNEI. This CDR3 region has 14 residues. CDR3 DNA: TGTGCCAGCAGTGCTTGGGGGACAGCATACGAGCAGTACTTC. Its translation: CASSAWGTAYEQYF.

The chain couples TRBV6-5 to TRBJ2-7; D is ambiguous. Germline V CDR1 and CDR2: MNHEY, SVGAGI. V was clipped by 0 bases and J by 0 bases, with 12 bases between them. The CDR3 loop spans 16 amino acids. Here the CDR3 DNA reads TGTGCCAGCAGTTACTCGAGTCCTATTCTCTCCTACGAGCAGTACTTC. It translates to CASSYSSPILSYEQYF.

V is TRBV2 and J is TRBJ1-4, with 7 bases identical to TRBD1. Trimming removed 5 bases from V and 8 bases from J; junction bases left unmatched: 11. This CDR3 spans 15 amino acids. CDR1 is SNHLY, CDR2 FYNNEI, per germline. The CDR3 loop reads CASSYSGTVGEKLFF. The DNA for the CDR3 is TGTGCCAGCAGTTACTCCGGGACAGTGGGGGAAAAACTGTTTTTT.

The V gene is TRBV9, the J gene TRBJ2-3; 14 bases match TRBD2. J gave up 5 bases and V 0 bases, and 2 bases lay outside the gene matches. The CDR3 contains 16 residues. Germline V gives CDR1 SGDLS, CDR2 YYNGEE. DNA of the CDR3: TGTGCCAGCAGCGTAGCTGGGACTAGCGGGAGAGATACGCAGTATTTT. It encodes CASSVAGTSGRDTQYF.

This clone was counted once. This chain connects TRBV6-5 to TRBJ1-6, with a weak D call TRBD1 (5 bases). The germline gives CDR1 MNHEY, CDR2 SVGAGI. V lost 6 bases and J 6 bases, leaving 12 bases between the germline ends. CDR3 length: 14 amino acids. The CDR3 reads CASRGLGGNSPLHF. CDR3 bases: TGTGCCAGCAGGGGTCTCGGGGGTAATTCACCCCTCCACTTT.

The rearrangement uses TRBV7-8 and TRBJ1-1; D uncertain. CDR3 length: 12 amino acids. Per the germline V gene, CDR1 is SGHVS and CDR2 is FQNEAQ. Trimming shortened V by 5 bases and J by 3 bases, and 7 bases separated the two germline ends. CDR3 sequence: CASSKPDTEAFF. Here the CDR3 DNA reads TGTGCCAGCAGCAAGCCCGACACTGAAGCTTTCTTT.

This clone was recorded a few times. This sequence joins TRBV7-8 and TRBJ1-4; D call uncertain. CDR1 and CDR2 (germline): SGHVS, FQNEAQ. The CDR3 totals 13 residues. The ends were cut back, 3 bases at V and 7 bases at J, with 9 bases in the middle. CDR3 bases: TGTGCCAGCAGCTTCCGACTAGTTGAAAAACTGTTTTTT. Its translation: CASSFRLVEKLFF. Variable domain in full (rest from reference TRBV7-8 and TRBJ1-4): GAGVSQSPRYKVAKRGQDVALRCDPISGHVSLFWYQQALGQGPEFLTYFQNEAQLDKSGLPSDRFFAERPEGSVSTLKIQRTQQEDSAVYLCASSFRLVEKLFFGSGTQLSVL.

This chain links TRBV12-3 or TRBV12-4 with TRBJ1-1; no clear D. Trimming left V 6 bases short and J 7 bases short, with 15 bases between. This CDR3 is built from 13 residues. The CDR3 coding sequence is TGTGCCAGCAGCCCCCCCGGGGTTGGTGAAGCTTTCTTT. It specifies CASSPPGVGEAFF.

V gene TRBV19 combines with J gene TRBJ1-2, with TRBD1 matching over 7 bases. Per the germline V gene, CDR1 is LNHDA and CDR2 is SQIVND (reference sequence). The trim removed 7 bases at V and 3 bases at J, leaving 11 bases unmatched. CDR3 size: 15 residues. DNA of the CDR3: TGTGCCAGTACCAGGTCCGGGACAGATCACTATGGCTACACCTTC. Its protein product is CASTRSGTDHYGYTF.

V usage is TRBV5-6 and J usage is TRBJ2-3, with 8 bases matching TRBD1. Trimming took 2 bases from V and 4 from J; bases not matched to a gene: 6. CDR1 is SGHDT, CDR2 YYEEEE, per germline. The CDR3 is 15 residues long. CDR3 DNA sequence: TGTGCCAGCAGCTTCAGGACAGGGTCCGCAGATACGCAGTATTTT. Translation: CASSFRTGSADTQYF.

The chain carries TRBV7-2 and TRBJ2-1; 12 positions agree with TRBD2. The CDR3 extends over 19 amino acids. The V segment lost 1 base and the J segment 5 bases; nucleotides outside the gene matches: 12. Germline assignment: CDR1 SGHTA and CDR2 FQGNSA. CDR3 loop: CASSLVSSGRARLDNEQFF. DNA for the CDR3: TGTGCCAGCAGCTTAGTATCTAGCGGGAGGGCCCGGCTGGACAATGAGCAGTTCTTC.

The genes are TRBV7-8 and TRBJ1-1; 9 bases are shared with TRBD1. V shed 6 bases and J 8 bases; nucleotides not matched to a gene: 10. The CDR3 has 14 amino acids. The germline V gene has CDR1 SGHVS and CDR2 FQNEAQ. The CDR3 DNA reads TGTGCCAGCAGAGATCGCACCGGGACAGGGGAAGCTTTCTTT. Translation gives CASRDRTGTGEAFF.

The CDR3 region is CASSLLDRETQYF. In nucleotides, the CDR3 is TGTGCCAGCAGCTTACTAGATCGGGAGACCCAGTACTTC. V usage is TRBV7-9 and J usage is TRBJ2-5, with D uncertain. Germline CDR1 SEHNR, CDR2 FQNEAQ (reference sequence). The CDR3 consists of 13 residues. V shed 2 bases and J shed 5 bases, with 9 bases lying between them.

The rearrangement links TRBV6-2 or TRBV6-3 to TRBJ2-4; 9 bases are a match to TRBD1. The CDR3 is 17 residues long. V shed 5 bases and J 1 base; nucleotides not matched to a gene: 9. Germline V CDR1 and CDR2: MNHEY, SVGEGT. This chain's CDR3 is CASSMRDRARAKNIQYF. CDR3 DNA sequence: TGTGCCAGCAGTATGCGGGACAGGGCGCGTGCCAAAAACATTCAGTACTTC.

This chain uses TRBV5-1 with TRBJ2-2; possibly TRBD1 for D (5 bases). The germline CDR1 and CDR2 sequences are SGHRS and YFSETQ. The CDR3 totals 14 residues. Trimming shortened V by 4 bases and J by 2 bases, and 9 bases separated the two germline ends. The CDR3 sequence is CASSTGQNTGELFF. In DNA form, the CDR3 reads TGCGCCAGCAGCACCGGACAAAACACCGGGGAGCTGTTTTTT.

This chain uses TRBV3-1 (or the pseudogene TRBV3-2) with TRBJ2-7; TRBD1 is a possible D gene (5 bases). CDR3 length: 15 amino acids. Germline V gene data show CDR1 as LGHDT and CDR2 as YNNKEL (reference sequence). V lost 0 bases, J lost 2 bases, and 11 bases lay in between. The CDR3 bases are TGTGCCAGCAGCCAAGAAAGGTTGACAGCCTACGAGCAGTACTTC. This translates into CASSQERLTAYEQYF.

This clone was counted only a few times. The gene calls are TRBV27 and TRBJ2-7; TRBD2 aligns across 8 bases. Looked up from germline, CDR1 is MNHEY and CDR2 is SMNVEV (reference sequence). CDR3 length: 15 residues. V shed 7 bases and J 2 bases; nucleotides not matched to a gene: 10. CDR3 DNA: TGTGCCAGCATGTATCGGGGGGGGCTTACCTACGAGCAGTACTTC. This gives the protein CASMYRGGLTYEQYF.

The chain recombines TRBV4-3 with TRBJ1-6; D gene unclear. V dropped 0 bases and J dropped 0 bases, with 6 bases sitting between them. The CDR3 runs to 16 residues. CDR1 and CDR2 (germline): LGHNA, YSLEER. This chain's CDR3 is CASSQDRVSYNSPLHF. As DNA, the CDR3 is TGCGCCAGCAGCCAAGATAGAGTCTCCTATAATTCACCCCTCCACTTT.

The chain carries TRBV5-1 and TRBJ1-2; 7 bases match TRBD1. V dropped 3 bases and J dropped 4; count of bases not matched to a gene: 9. The CDR3 contains 15 residues. Germline CDR1 reads SGHRS; CDR2 reads YFSETQ. The CDR3, as DNA: TGCGCCAGCAGCTCCCAGACAGGGCAGGCCTATGGCTACACCTTC. It encodes CASSSQTGQAYGYTF.

The chain combines TRBV30 with TRBJ2-7; the match to TRBD1 covers 8 bases. The CDR3 runs 13 residues. CDR1 is GTSNPN, CDR2 SVGIG, per germline (reference sequence). The trim removed 2 bases at V and 7 bases at J, leaving 7 bases unmatched. CDR3 amino acids: CAWSPGQEPEQYF. The DNA for the CDR3 is TGTGCCTGGAGTCCGGGACAGGAACCGGAGCAGTACTTC.

The genes are TRBV18 and TRBJ1-1, with D possibly matching TRBD1 (6 bases). The CDR3 is 14 residues long. Germline lookup yields CDR1 KGHSH and CDR2 LQKENI. The ends were cut back, 5 bases at V and 0 bases at J, with 10 bases in the middle. The DNA of the CDR3 is TGTGCCAGCTCAGGGGACACCCTGAACACTGAAGCTTTCTTT. It is translated as CASSGDTLNTEAFF.

The chain uses TRBV29-1 and TRBJ2-2, with 11 bases that match TRBD2. This CDR3 is 14 amino acids long. The germline gives CDR1 SQVTM, CDR2 ANQGSEA. The trim removed 6 bases at V and 6 bases at J, leaving 6 bases unmatched. The CDR3 loop reads CSVGTSGGAGELFF. CDR3 sequence (DNA): TGCAGCGTGGGGACTAGCGGAGGGGCCGGGGAGCTGTTTTTT.

The gene calls are TRBV11-2 and TRBJ1-3; a possible D gene is TRBD1 (6 bases). Looked up from germline, CDR1 is SGHAT and CDR2 is FQNNGV. The V gene lost 0 bases and the J gene lost 8 bases, with 11 bases spanning the gap. This CDR3 has 14 residues. Here the CDR3 DNA reads TGTGCCAGCAGCTTAGAAACAGGGACGGACACCATATATTTT. Residues: CASSLETGTDTIYF.

The chain has TRBV19 and TRBJ1-3; 7 nucleotides align to TRBD1. CDR1 is LNHDA, CDR2 SQIVND, per germline (reference sequence). The CDR3 loop spans 17 amino acids. V shed 7 bases and J 0 bases; nucleotides not matched to a gene: 12. In nucleotides, the CDR3 is TGTGCCAGTACTCTAAGGGACAGTATTTTCTCTGGAAACACCATATATTTT. Protein product: CASTLRDSIFSGNTIYF.

The genes are TRBV15 and TRBJ1-1; D is unclear. This CDR3 has 15 amino acids. Germline CDR1 LNHNV, CDR2 YYDKDF (reference sequence). The ends were cut back, 1 base at V and 0 bases at J, with 9 bases in the middle. The CDR3 sequence: CATSRGGGMNTEAFF. The CDR3 nucleotides are TGTGCCACCAGCAGAGGGGGAGGGATGAACACTGAAGCTTTCTTT.

This sequence joins TRBV29-1 and TRBJ2-1; 7 nucleotides match TRBD2. Germline V gene data show CDR1 as SQVTM and CDR2 as ANQGSEA. The J segment lost 7 bases and the V segment lost 5 bases, leaving 11 bases of the junction unmatched. The CDR3 has 14 amino acids. The CDR3 loop is CSVQWRERGNEQFF. DNA for the CDR3: TGCAGCGTTCAGTGGCGGGAGAGAGGGAATGAGCAGTTCTTC.

This chain joins TRBV14 and TRBJ2-1; D not certain. Trimming took 0 bases from V and 8 from J, leaving 14 bases between them. Germline V CDR1 and CDR2: SGHDN, FVKESK. The CDR3 covers 15 residues. CDR3 residues: CASSQDYGFRDEQFF. The CDR3 DNA sequence: TGTGCCAGCAGCCAAGATTATGGGTTCCGGGATGAGCAGTTCTTC.

The chain joins TRBV19 to TRBJ2-7, with a tentative D call TRBD2 (5 bases). Trimming took 3 bases from V and 3 from J, leaving 12 bases between them. The germline gives CDR1 LNHDA, CDR2 SQIVND (reference sequence). The CDR3 covers 14 residues. In DNA form, the CDR3 reads TGTGCCAGTAGTATTACGGGGTTCGTCTACGAGCAGTACTTC. This translates into CASSITGFVYEQYF.